This paragraph reports one T cell receptor beta chain. This sample stems from a study of blood T cell repertoires in COVID-19. Germline V lookup: CDR1 DFQATT, CDR2 SNEGSKA (reference sequence). V dropped 3 bases and J dropped 6 bases, with 5 bases sitting between them. The CDR3 extends over 11 amino acids. Clones were read by immunoSEQ multiplex PCR, and TCRdb kept only the in-frame ones, dropping some. The table has 300,000 to 450,000 clones, about 90% seen once. The chain couples TRBV20-1 to TRBJ1-4; possibly TRBD1 for D (5 bases). The TCR was taken from a woman aged 30 to 39 who had recovered from COVID-19. The sequenced sample consisted of PBMCs or T cells enriched from blood (not recorded which). The CDR3 is CSARTDEKLFF. The CDR3 nucleotides are TGCAGTGCTAGGACAGATGAAAAACTGTTTTTT.